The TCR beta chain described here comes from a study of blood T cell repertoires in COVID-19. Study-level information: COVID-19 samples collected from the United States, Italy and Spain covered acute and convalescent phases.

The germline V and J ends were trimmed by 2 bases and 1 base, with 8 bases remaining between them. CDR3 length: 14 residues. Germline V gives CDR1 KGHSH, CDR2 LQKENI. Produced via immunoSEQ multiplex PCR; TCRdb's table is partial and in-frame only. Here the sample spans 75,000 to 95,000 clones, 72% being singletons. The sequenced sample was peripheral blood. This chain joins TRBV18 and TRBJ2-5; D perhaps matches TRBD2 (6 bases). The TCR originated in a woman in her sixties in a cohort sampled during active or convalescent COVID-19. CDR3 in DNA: TGTGCCAGCTCACCAGGGGGACTCCAAGAGACCCAGTACTTC. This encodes CASSPGGLQETQYF.